This T cell receptor beta chain was sequenced in a study of cytomegalovirus exposure and HLA in healthy donors. Study summary: The roughly 110 validation repertoires were produced on the same platform as the roughly 670 repertoires of the first cohort. This was reported in a later analysis. Overall study results and limits: Most TCR sequences showed up rarely, but some public TCRs showed up in many donors. Researchers reported that a few CMV-associated chains were confirmed in vitro as CMV antigen-specific.

Assay used: immunoSEQ multiplex PCR; TCRdb lists only in-frame clones, some missing. The sample comprises 110,000 to 150,000 clones, 86% of which are singletons, and less than 3.5% rests with the top ten. The CDR3 contains 16 residues. The ends lost 4 bases at V and 7 bases at J; junction bases unmatched: 13. CDR1 is MNHEY, CDR2 SVGAGI, per germline. In the case of this clone: Its matching antigen is unknown.

The material sequenced was PBMCs. The chain uses TRBV6-5 and TRBJ2-1; the match to TRBD2 covers 7 bases. This receptor was identified in a man aged 18-30 years in good health and CMV-seronegative. CDR3 amino acids: CASSFQASGRSNEQFF. CDR3 DNA sequence: TGTGCCAGCAGTTTCCAGGCTAGCGGACGAAGTAATGAGCAGTTCTTC.